This T cell receptor beta chain was documented in a study of blood T cell repertoires in COVID-19. Study information: The study drew acute and convalescent COVID-19 samples from the United States, Italy and Spain. T cells, B-cell-depleted T cells, or PBMCs supplied cDNA or gDNA.

The CDR3 contains 17 residues. Under the authors' procedure: Researchers report that nucleated cell counts were estimated from reference gene primer amplification. The protocol was immunoSEQ multiplex PCR, while the TCRdb copy is restricted to in-frame clones and leaves out a portion. For V, J and clone size, that table is used; D and trimming come from the DNA. The sample yields about 34,000 clones, roughly three quarters seen once. J is TRBJ2-4 and V is TRBV12-2; the table's D call, TRBD2, has no DNA check behind it. TRBV12-2 is tagged as a pseudogene. The origin of this receptor is a human donor in a cohort sampled during active COVID-19. The sequenced sample consisted of peripheral blood. The CDR3 DNA reads as TGTGCAAGTCGCTTAGGGCTCCGGGACTTAGCCAAAAACATTCAGTACTTC. It codes for CASRLGLRDLAKNIQYF.